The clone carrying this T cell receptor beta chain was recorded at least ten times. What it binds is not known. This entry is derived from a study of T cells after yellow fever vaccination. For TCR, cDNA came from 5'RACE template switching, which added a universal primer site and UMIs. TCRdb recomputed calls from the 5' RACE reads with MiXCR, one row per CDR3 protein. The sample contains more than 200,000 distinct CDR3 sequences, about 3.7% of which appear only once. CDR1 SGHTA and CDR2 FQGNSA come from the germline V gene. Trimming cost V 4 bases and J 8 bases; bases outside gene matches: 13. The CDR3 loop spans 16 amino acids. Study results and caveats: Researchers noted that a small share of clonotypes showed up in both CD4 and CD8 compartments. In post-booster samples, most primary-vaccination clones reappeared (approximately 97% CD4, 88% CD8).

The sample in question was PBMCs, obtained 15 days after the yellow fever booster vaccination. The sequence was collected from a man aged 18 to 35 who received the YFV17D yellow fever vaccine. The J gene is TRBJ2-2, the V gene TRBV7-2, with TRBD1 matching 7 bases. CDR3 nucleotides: TGTGCCAGCAGCTCATACGGACAGGTTTCATTGGGGGAGCTGTTTTTT. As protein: CASSSYGQVSLGELFF.